A single sample gave rise to the 29 T cell receptor beta chains below, sequenced in a study of cytomegalovirus exposure and HLA in healthy donors. The PCR made use of 60 Vbeta and 13 Jbeta primers. Clones were read by immunoSEQ multiplex PCR, and TCRdb kept only the in-frame ones, dropping some. Here the sample spans roughly 110,000 clones, about 74% being singletons. The specimen sequenced was PBMCs. The receptors shown here come from a young man in good health and CMV-seropositive.

To note about this clone: The germline gene is not matched at one end of the junction; a read error may be the cause. The chain uses TRBV7-9 and TRBJ1-2; TRBD1 agrees at 8 bases. The CDR3 sequence is 14 residues long. CDR1 SEHNR and CDR2 FQNEAQ come from the germline V gene (reference sequence). The CDR3 DNA sequence: TGTGCCAGCAGCTTCAGGGGGCAAGCTTATGGCTACCCCTTC. Translation: CASSFRGQAYGYPF.

V usage is TRBV6-1 and J usage is TRBJ1-2; D gene ambiguous. CDR3 size: 15 residues. V lost 4 bases to trimming and J lost 6 bases, with 18 bases between them. Germline V gives CDR1 MNHNS, CDR2 SASEGT. This CDR3 is CASSGYTPHVDGYTF. CDR3 nucleotide sequence: TGTGCCAGCAGTGGATATACTCCGCATGTGGATGGCTACACCTTC.

The J gene is TRBJ2-1, the V gene TRBV5-8; 8 nucleotides agree with TRBD2. The CDR3 loop spans 14 amino acids. CDR1 is SGHTS, CDR2 YDEGEE, per germline. The J segment lost 3 bases and the V segment lost 6 bases, leaving 5 bases of the junction unmatched. The CDR3 region is CASTAGENYNEQFF. The CDR3 DNA reads as TGTGCCAGCACAGCGGGGGAAAACTACAATGAGCAGTTCTTC.

A note on this clone: One end of the junction fails to match germline, which may point to a read error. The V call is TRBV7-9, the J call TRBJ1-6; D gene unclear. The CDR3 is 15 amino acids. Germline-derived CDR1 and CDR2 are SEHNR and FQNEAQ (reference sequence). CDR3 in DNA: TGTTCCAGCAGCTTCGACGGAGGCTATAATTCACCCCTCCACTTT. Translation gives CSSSFDGGYNSPLHF.

This clone appeared once. The V and J genes are TRBV28 and TRBJ1-5; 11 bases align to TRBD1. Germline CDR1 reads MDHEN; CDR2 reads SYDVKM. This CDR3 spans 15 amino acids. The V segment lost 8 bases and the J segment 4 bases; nucleotides outside the gene matches: 7. The CDR3 region has the DNA TGTGCCAGCCTGGGACAGGGGGTATGGAATCAGCCCCAGCATTTT. It yields the protein CASLGQGVWNQPQHF.

CDR3 DNA: TGCGCCAGCAGCCTGAGAGGGTACAATGAGCAGTTCTTC. Translation gives CASSLRGYNEQFF. The chain carries TRBV5-1 and TRBJ2-1, with D maybe TRBD2 (5 bases). This CDR3 has 13 residues. The V and J ends lost 4 bases and 4 bases respectively, with 9 bases between them. Germline lookup yields CDR1 SGHRS and CDR2 YFSETQ.

This clone appeared a single time. The chain employs TRBV9 and TRBJ1-2, with unresolved D. Germline assignment: CDR1 SGDLS and CDR2 YYNGEE. The CDR3 has 14 amino acids. Trimming took off 5 bases at V and 2 bases at J, with 13 bases between the two ends. CDR3 loop: CASSPSNGNYGYTF. CDR3 nucleotide sequence: TGTGCCAGCAGTCCCTCCAATGGCAACTATGGCTACACCTTC.

Comments on this clone: The junction departs from germline at one end; a sequencing error may be responsible. The chain recombines TRBV15 with TRBJ1-2; the D gene is possibly TRBD1 (6 bases). Per the germline V gene, CDR1 is LNHNV and CDR2 is YYDKDF (reference sequence). The CDR3 sequence is 15 residues long. The CDR3, as DNA: TGTGCCACCAGCGACCTCATCAGGGGACACTATGGCTACCCCTTC. It specifies CATSDLIRGHYGYPF.

The rearrangement joins TRBV6-1 to TRBJ2-1; 11 bases fit TRBD2. Germline V lookup: CDR1 MNHNS, CDR2 SASEGT. This CDR3 has 13 residues. The ends lost 7 bases at V and 10 bases at J; junction bases unmatched: 6. This chain's CDR3 is CASNSGGAVEQFF. CDR3 nucleotide sequence: TGTGCCAGCAATAGCGGGGGGGCCGTCGAGCAGTTCTTC.

The rearrangement uses TRBV7-7 and TRBJ2-5; no definite D call. This CDR3 spans 14 amino acids. The germline V gene encodes CDR1 SSHAT and CDR2 FNYEAQ (reference sequence). Trimming pared 2 bases from V and 5 bases from J, leaving 12 bases between. CDR3 in DNA: TGTGCCAGCAGCTTATCCTTCGCGCGGGAGACCCAGTACTTC. Translation gives CASSLSFARETQYF.

Turning to this clone: Compared with germline, one end of the junction differs, possibly owing to a read error. This rearrangement joins TRBV7-9 to TRBJ1-2, with a tentative D call TRBD1 (5 bases). The CDR3 runs 14 residues. The V gene's germline CDR1 is SEHNR and CDR2 FQNEAQ (reference sequence). The CDR3 nucleotides read TGTTCCAGCAGCTTGATAAGGGGTTTGGAGGGCTACACCTTC. Translating gives CSSSLIRGLEGYTF. Using reference TRBV7-9 and TRBJ1-2 for the parts outside the CDR3, the full variable domain is DTGVSQNPRHKITKRGQNVTFRCDPISEHNRLYWYRQTLGQGPEFLTYFQNEAQLEKSRLLSDRFSAERPKGSFSTLEIQRTEQGDSAMYLCSSSLIRGLEGYTFGSGTRLTVV.

This clone was observed a few times. The rearrangement joins TRBV2 to TRBJ2-7; maybe TRBD2 (5 bases). This CDR3 is 15 amino acids long. V lost 6 bases to trimming and J lost 0 bases, with 15 bases between them. Germline V gene data show CDR1 as SNHLY and CDR2 as FYNNEI. The CDR3 DNA reads as TGTGCCAGCAGGGTCCCCAGCGGCGGCTCCTACGAGCAGTACTTC. Translated, it gives CASRVPSGGSYEQYF.

This clone was picked up a small number of times. The genes are TRBV7-9 and TRBJ2-1, with D perhaps TRBD2 (6 bases). Germline V gene lookup returns CDR1 SEHNR and CDR2 FQNEAQ (reference sequence). The CDR3 runs to 14 residues. Trimming stripped 4 bases from V and 7 bases from J, with 14 bases between. CDR3 sequence reads: CASSSTPGENEQFF. CDR3 DNA sequence: TGTGCCAGCAGCTCAACCCCGGGGGAAAATGAGCAGTTCTTC. Full variable domain (remainder filled in from reference TRBV7-9 and TRBJ2-1): DTGVSQNPRHKITKRGQNVTFRCDPISEHNRLYWYRQTLGQGPEFLTYFQNEAQLEKSRLLSDRFSAERPKGSFSTLEIQRTEQGDSAMYLCASSSTPGENEQFFGPGTRLTVL.

The J gene is TRBJ2-2, the V gene TRBV19; no reliable D call. This CDR3 is 15 amino acids long. With 7 bases removed from V and 4 bases from J, the gap between germline ends came to 16 bases. Germline loops: CDR1 LNHDA, CDR2 SQIVND (reference sequence). CDR3 DNA: TGTGCCAGTACCTTAACCCGCGGCGGCACCGGGGAGCTGTTTTTT. This gives the protein CASTLTRGGTGELFF.

There are a few counts of this clone. The rearrangement uses TRBV6-6 and TRBJ1-2; 7 positions agree with TRBD1. Germline V gene sequence: CDR1 MNHNY, CDR2 SVGAGI (reference sequence). The J segment lost 3 bases and the V segment lost 6 bases, leaving 1 base of the junction unmatched. The CDR3 runs to 12 residues. The CDR3 loop is CASSQGDYGYTF. The DNA of the CDR3 is TGTGCCAGCAGCCAGGGGGACTATGGCTACACCTTC.

This chain joins TRBV18 and TRBJ1-1; D not certain. The CDR3 length is 13 residues. Deletions cut 5 bases from V and 1 base from J, with 8 bases between. Germline V gene data show CDR1 as KGHSH and CDR2 as LQKENI. CDR3 DNA sequence: TGTGCCAGCTCATACACAGAGAACACTGAAGCTTTCTTT. It is translated as CASSYTENTEAFF.

This clone showed up just a few times. The rearrangement uses TRBV29-1 and TRBJ2-7; D may be TRBD1 (6 bases). Germline assignment: CDR1 SQVTM and CDR2 ANQGSEA. There are 14 residues in the CDR3. Trimming cost V 3 bases and J 0 bases, with 12 bases left between them. CDR3 coding DNA: TGCAGCGTTGATAGCCAGGGACACTCCTACGAGCAGTACTTC. Translated, it gives CSVDSQGHSYEQYF.

The sample holds a few counts of this clone. The chain combines TRBV4-2 with TRBJ2-1; 7 nucleotides line up with TRBD2. Looked up from germline, CDR1 is LGHNA and CDR2 is YNFKEQ. The V segment lost 1 base and the J segment 9 bases; nucleotides outside the gene matches: 9. The CDR3 loop spans 15 amino acids. The CDR3 DNA follows: TGTGCCAGCAGCCAAGTTGAGGGGCTAGCGGCTGAGCAGTTCTTC. It yields the protein CASSQVEGLAAEQFF.

This chain joins TRBV9 and TRBJ2-5; possible D gene TRBD2, 6 bases. The V gene's germline CDR1 is SGDLS and CDR2 YYNGEE. The ends were cut back, 4 bases at V and 1 base at J, with 17 bases in the middle. The CDR3 totals 16 residues. CDR3 DNA: TGTGCCAGCAGCCCCCGCGGAGGACTACCCCAAGAGACCCAGTACTTC. Its translation: CASSPRGGLPQETQYF.

The chain is built from TRBV4-3 and TRBJ2-4, with TRBD1 matching over 8 bases. The germline gives CDR1 LGHNA, CDR2 YSLEER. With 1 base clipped from V and 6 bases from J, the junction kept 2 bases outside the gene matches. The CDR3 has 14 amino acids. The CDR3: CASSQGDRGNIQYF. DNA for the CDR3: TGCGCCAGCAGCCAAGGTGACAGGGGAAACATTCAGTACTTC.

The rearrangement links TRBV5-1 to TRBJ2-5; TRBD2 might be the D (7 bases). Germline lookup yields CDR1 SGHRS and CDR2 YFSETQ. The CDR3 length is 16 residues. Trimming pared 0 bases from V and 4 bases from J, leaving 16 bases between. CDR3 sequence: CASSLAGGAGSETQYF. The CDR3 nucleotides are TGCGCCAGCAGCTTGGCGGGGGGCGCAGGGTCAGAGACCCAGTACTTC.

V and J are TRBV6-5 and TRBJ2-3; D not certain. Trimming removed 7 bases from V and 0 bases from J, with 11 bases in between. CDR1 is MNHEY, CDR2 SVGAGI, per germline. The CDR3 sequence is 14 residues long. The CDR3 loop is CASKSLSSTDTQYF. Written as DNA, the CDR3 is TGTGCCAGCAAGAGCCTTTCTAGCACAGATACGCAGTATTTT.

The chain is built from TRBV18 and TRBJ1-4, with a possible D match to TRBD1 (6 bases). This CDR3 region has 17 residues. V lost 2 bases and J lost 8, with 21 bases in between. The germline V gene has CDR1 KGHSH and CDR2 LQKENI. The CDR3 reads CASSPNPVRGGGEKLFF. The CDR3 DNA reads TGTGCCAGCTCACCAAACCCCGTAAGGGGGGGCGGGGAAAAACTGTTTTTT.

This clone was observed a handful of times. This chain connects TRBV10-2 to TRBJ1-1, with D perhaps TRBD1 (6 bases). From germline, CDR1 is WSHSY and CDR2 SAAADI. The V gene lost 8 bases and the J gene lost 6 bases, with 10 bases spanning the gap. The CDR3 contains 11 residues. The CDR3 nucleotides are TGCGCCAGCCGGGGGGCTGCTGAAGCTTTCTTT. Encoded protein: CASRGAAEAFF.

This rearrangement joins TRBV4-1 to TRBJ2-3; D is perhaps TRBD1 (7 bases). The CDR3 contains 17 residues. Trimming left V 4 bases short and J 1 base short, with 18 bases between. CDR1 and CDR2 (germline): MGHRA, YSYEKL. The CDR3 DNA is TGCGCCAGCAGCCGCCTCCAAGGGGGCGGGGGCACAGATACGCAGTATTTT. It translates to CASSRLQGGGGTDTQYF.

J is TRBJ2-2 and V is TRBV7-9; tentative D call: TRBD1 (5 bases). Deletions cut 8 bases from V and 2 bases from J, with 18 bases between. The CDR3 sequence is 16 residues long. Looked up from germline, CDR1 is SEHNR and CDR2 is FQNEAQ (reference sequence). CDR3 DNA: TGTGCCAGCGCTAAACGAGAGACAGAAAACACCGGGGAGCTGTTTTTT. As protein: CASAKRETENTGELFF.

The chain carries TRBV7-9 and TRBJ1-1; maybe TRBD1 (6 bases). This CDR3 has 14 amino acids. V was pared by 3 bases and J by 4 bases, with 12 bases between. The germline V gene has CDR1 SEHNR and CDR2 FQNEAQ (reference sequence). CDR3 DNA sequence: TGTGCCAGCAGCTTCGGCGAAGGGGGCACTGAAGCTTTCTTT. Its translation is CASSFGEGGTEAFF.

The CDR3 bases are TGTGCCACCAGCAGCTCTAGAGGGGGCTCCTACGAGCAGTACTTC. This gives the protein CATSSSRGGSYEQYF. The rearrangement uses TRBV15 and TRBJ2-7; a possible D gene is TRBD1 (6 bases). The germline gives CDR1 LNHNV, CDR2 YYDKDF (reference sequence). This CDR3 contains 15 residues. Trimming left V 3 bases short and J 0 bases short, with 12 bases between.

This clone was observed a few times. The chain is built from TRBV7-9 and TRBJ1-4; the match to TRBD1 covers 7 bases. Germline V CDR1 and CDR2: SEHNR, FQNEAQ (reference sequence). This CDR3 is 14 amino acids long. Unmatched junction bases numbered 7, after V lost 5 bases and J lost 7 bases. CDR3 in amino acids: CASSEGGRGEKLFF. CDR3 nucleotide sequence: TGTGCCAGCAGCGAAGGGGGCCGCGGTGAAAAACTGTTTTTT.